A single sample gave rise to the 22 T cell receptor beta chains below, sequenced in a study of OX40 agonist ivuxolimab in advanced cancers. Libraries were prepared by immunoSEQ multiplex PCR; TCRdb keeps only in-frame clonotypes and omits some of them. This sample yields around 80,000 clones, of which around 86% are seen a single time; less than 0.4% belongs to the top ten. Here the sequenced sample was CD4+ or CD8+ T cells sorted from blood, taken in a trial of the OX40 agonist ivuxolimab. Source of these receptors: an adult with an advanced solid tumor such as melanoma, head and neck, liver or kidney cancer.

The chain combines TRBV6-5 with TRBJ1-5; D is ambiguous. V gave up 7 bases and J gave up 7 bases, with 17 bases separating them. Germline-derived CDR1 and CDR2 are MNHEY and SVGAGI. The CDR3 sequence is 14 residues long. The CDR3 spells CASTTRTGRQPQHF. DNA for the CDR3: TGTGCCAGCACTACTCGCACCGGAAGACAGCCCCAGCATTTT.

This chain connects TRBV7-9 to TRBJ1-6; weak D call: TRBD1 (5 bases). This CDR3 has 13 residues. Germline CDR1 reads SEHNR; CDR2 reads FQNEAQ (reference sequence). Trimming cost V 5 bases and J 7 bases, with 9 bases left between them. DNA for the CDR3: TGTGCCAGCAGCGAGGGACCGAATTCACCCCTCCACTTT. Protein product: CASSEGPNSPLHF.

This rearrangement joins TRBV6-1 to TRBJ1-3; D remains ambiguous. V was cut by 6 bases and J by 2 bases, with 8 bases left in between. Germline lookup yields CDR1 MNHNS and CDR2 SASEGT. The CDR3 covers 13 residues. CDR3 coding DNA: TGTGCCAGCAGGAGGAATACTGGAAACACCATATATTTT. Protein product: CASRRNTGNTIYF.

The CDR3 coding sequence is TGCGCCAGCAGCCCAGGGACCGCCCCGAACACTGAAGCTTTCTTT. Translation gives CASSPGTAPNTEAFF. The chain links TRBV5-1 to TRBJ1-1, with D perhaps TRBD1 (5 bases). Between the trimmed V and J ends, which lost 4 bases and 1 base, there was a span of 14 bases. This CDR3 contains 15 residues. In germline, CDR1 is SGHRS, CDR2 YFSETQ.

The genes are TRBV10-3 and TRBJ1-1; D not resolved. The CDR3 has 14 amino acids. Germline V gene sequence: CDR1 ENHRY, CDR2 SYGVKD. Trimming took 1 base from V and 4 from J, leaving 10 bases between them. CDR3 sequence: CAISEFSSGTEAFF. The CDR3 DNA is TGTGCCATCAGTGAGTTTAGCAGTGGCACTGAAGCTTTCTTT.

The chain is built from TRBV6-5 and TRBJ2-7; 14 bases align to TRBD2. V lost 6 bases to trimming and J lost 5 bases; unmatched junction nucleotides: 6. This CDR3 comprises 15 residues. The V gene's germline CDR1 is MNHEY and CDR2 SVGAGI. In nucleotides, the CDR3 is TGTGCCAGCAGCGGGACTAGCGGGAGTATCGACGAGCAGTACTTC. Amino acids: CASSGTSGSIDEQYF.

This clone was observed a single time. V gene TRBV6-5 combines with J gene TRBJ1-3, with 10 bases matching TRBD1. Germline trimming cut 2 bases from V and 2 bases from J; bases unmatched to any gene: 3. The CDR3 is 16 amino acids. The germline V gene encodes CDR1 MNHEY and CDR2 SVGAGI. The CDR3 bases are TGTGCCAGCAGTTACGGAGGGACAGGGGCTGGAAACACCATATATTTT. It specifies CASSYGGTGAGNTIYF.

This chain connects TRBV7-6 to TRBJ1-6; the match to TRBD1 covers 7 bases. V dropped 3 bases and J dropped 6; count of bases not matched to a gene: 5. In germline, CDR1 is SGHVS, CDR2 FNYEAQ. The CDR3 consists of 15 residues. CDR3 DNA sequence: TGTGCCAGCAGCTTGAGACAGGGAAGTAATTCACCCCTCCACTTT. Its protein product is CASSLRQGSNSPLHF.

Only a few counts were recorded for this clone. The chain combines TRBV6-5 with TRBJ2-1, with 10 positions matching TRBD1. CDR3 length: 15 amino acids. Trimming at V came to 2 bases and at J to 5 bases, leaving 3 bases not matched to a gene. Germline CDR1 and CDR2: MNHEY and SVGAGI. CDR3 protein: CASSYTGQGNNEQFF. CDR3 DNA sequence: TGTGCCAGCAGTTACACGGGACAGGGGAACAATGAGCAGTTCTTC.

This rearrangement joins TRBV19 to TRBJ1-1, with D perhaps matching TRBD1 (5 bases). There are 16 residues in the CDR3. The V gene lost 1 base and the J gene lost 2 bases, with 14 bases spanning the gap. Germline lookup yields CDR1 LNHDA and CDR2 SQIVND (reference sequence). CDR3 sequence: CASSIGQGRANTEAFF. The CDR3 coding sequence is TGTGCCAGTAGTATAGGCCAGGGACGGGCCAACACTGAAGCTTTCTTT.

This sequence joins TRBV5-1 and TRBJ2-1; 11 positions agree with TRBD2. Germline lookup yields CDR1 SGHRS and CDR2 YFSETQ. The CDR3 is 15 residues long. Trimming at V came to 5 bases and at J to 5 bases, leaving 6 bases not matched to a gene. This CDR3 is CASSKGLADNNEQFF. For the CDR3, the DNA is TGCGCCAGCAGTAAGGGACTAGCGGACAACAATGAGCAGTTCTTC.

Only a few counts were recorded for this clone. The chain combines TRBV6-5 with TRBJ2-3; D may match TRBD1 or TRBD2 (5 bases each). The germline V gene has CDR1 MNHEY and CDR2 SVGAGI. The CDR3 is 15 residues long. V was trimmed by 6 bases and J by 3 bases, leaving 16 bases between them. DNA of the CDR3: TGTGCCAGCAGGACGGGGCTTTGGGGTACAGATACGCAGTATTTT. Residues: CASRTGLWGTDTQYF.

This chain joins TRBV4-3 and TRBJ1-4; D gene ambiguous. Per the germline V gene, CDR1 is LGHNA and CDR2 is YSLEER. This CDR3 spans 14 amino acids. V was pared by 0 bases and J by 3 bases, with 5 bases between. CDR3 sequence: CASSQDQSNEKLFF. CDR3 bases: TGCGCCAGCAGCCAAGATCAATCTAATGAAAAACTGTTTTTT.

The V call is TRBV5-4, the J call TRBJ2-5, with D hard to call. Looked up from germline, CDR1 is SGHNT and CDR2 is YYREEE (reference sequence). This CDR3 spans 13 amino acids. V was cut by 4 bases and J by 1 base, with 8 bases left in between. CDR3 sequence (DNA): TGTGCCAGCAGCGAGGACCCCCAAGAGACCCAGTACTTC. Its translation: CASSEDPQETQYF.

The chain recombines TRBV5-6 with TRBJ2-5; tentatively, D is TRBD2 (5 bases). Trimming removed 0 bases at V and 1 base at J, with 10 bases between. Germline lookup yields CDR1 SGHDT and CDR2 YYEEEE. The CDR3 runs to 15 residues. The CDR3 bases are TGTGCCAGCAGCTTGGGGACGGAGGTCCAAGAGACCCAGTACTTC. This translates into CASSLGTEVQETQYF. The variable domain in full, completed from reference TRBV5-6 and TRBJ2-5, reads DAGVTQSPTHLIKTRGQQVTLRCSPKSGHDTVSWYQQALGQGPQFIFQYYEEEERQRGNFPDRFSGHQFPNYSSELNVNALLLGDSALYLCASSLGTEVQETQYFGPGTRLLVL.

This CDR3 reads CASRRTKNSYNEQFF. CDR3 DNA: TGTGCCAGCAGGCGTACTAAGAACTCCTACAATGAGCAGTTCTTC. The J gene is TRBJ2-1, the V gene TRBV6-5; D gene unclear. V shed 6 bases and J shed 0 bases, with 12 bases lying between them. CDR3 length: 15 residues. The germline V gene has CDR1 MNHEY and CDR2 SVGAGI.

On this clone: The junction departs from the called germline gene at one end, perhaps through a read error. The V gene is TRBV30, the J gene TRBJ1-2, with D perhaps matching TRBD1 (5 bases). The germline V gene has CDR1 GTSNPN and CDR2 SVGIG (reference sequence). The length of the CDR3 is 12 residues. CDR3 residues: CAWSPTADRIHF. The DNA of the CDR3 is TGTGCCTGGAGTCCGACAGCGGACCGCATCCACTTC.

This clone is a singleton in its sample. V and J are TRBV18 and TRBJ1-6; 9 bases match TRBD1. V dropped 6 bases and J dropped 11; count of bases not matched to a gene: 11. Germline V gene sequence: CDR1 KGHSH, CDR2 LQKENI. The CDR3 contains 15 residues. The chain's CDR3 is CASSEGQGKWPPLHF. The CDR3 nucleotides are TGTGCCAGCTCCGAGGGACAGGGAAAGTGGCCACCCCTCCACTTT.

The gene calls are TRBV25-1 and TRBJ1-2; D is ambiguous. This CDR3 contains 13 residues. Trimming took off 3 bases at V and 2 bases at J, with 7 bases between the two ends. CDR1 and CDR2 (germline): MGHDK, SYGVNS. Here the CDR3 DNA reads TGTGCCAGCAGTGATTTTGGAAACTATGGCTACACCTTC. Its translation: CASSDFGNYGYTF.

The CDR3 region has the DNA TGTGCCAGCAGTTTAAACGGGGCCAACACCATATATTTT. Protein product: CASSLNGANTIYF. The chain employs TRBV28 and TRBJ1-3, with D possibly TRBD1 on 5 matching bases. CDR3 length: 13 residues. V gave up 2 bases and J gave up 7 bases, with 9 bases separating them. CDR1 and CDR2 (germline): MDHEN, SYDVKM.

This chain uses TRBV29-1 with TRBJ2-3; D may be TRBD2 (7 bases). CDR3 length: 17 amino acids. Trimming removed 6 bases from V and 2 bases from J, with 24 bases in between. The germline CDR1 and CDR2 sequences are SQVTM and ANQGSEA. The DNA of the CDR3 is TGCAGCGTATATCCGAAGGGGGGGGGCGCATACACAGATACGCAGTATTTT. Translated: CSVYPKGGGAYTDTQYF.

The sample holds one count of this clone. The V gene is TRBV7-2, the J gene TRBJ1-1, with D unresolved. From germline, CDR1 is SGHTA and CDR2 FQGNSA. The CDR3 has 13 amino acids. Deletions cut 2 bases from V and 7 bases from J, with 11 bases between. CDR3 DNA sequence: TGTGCCAGCAGCTTAAGTCCTTTACTTGAAGCTTTCTTT. It specifies CASSLSPLLEAFF.